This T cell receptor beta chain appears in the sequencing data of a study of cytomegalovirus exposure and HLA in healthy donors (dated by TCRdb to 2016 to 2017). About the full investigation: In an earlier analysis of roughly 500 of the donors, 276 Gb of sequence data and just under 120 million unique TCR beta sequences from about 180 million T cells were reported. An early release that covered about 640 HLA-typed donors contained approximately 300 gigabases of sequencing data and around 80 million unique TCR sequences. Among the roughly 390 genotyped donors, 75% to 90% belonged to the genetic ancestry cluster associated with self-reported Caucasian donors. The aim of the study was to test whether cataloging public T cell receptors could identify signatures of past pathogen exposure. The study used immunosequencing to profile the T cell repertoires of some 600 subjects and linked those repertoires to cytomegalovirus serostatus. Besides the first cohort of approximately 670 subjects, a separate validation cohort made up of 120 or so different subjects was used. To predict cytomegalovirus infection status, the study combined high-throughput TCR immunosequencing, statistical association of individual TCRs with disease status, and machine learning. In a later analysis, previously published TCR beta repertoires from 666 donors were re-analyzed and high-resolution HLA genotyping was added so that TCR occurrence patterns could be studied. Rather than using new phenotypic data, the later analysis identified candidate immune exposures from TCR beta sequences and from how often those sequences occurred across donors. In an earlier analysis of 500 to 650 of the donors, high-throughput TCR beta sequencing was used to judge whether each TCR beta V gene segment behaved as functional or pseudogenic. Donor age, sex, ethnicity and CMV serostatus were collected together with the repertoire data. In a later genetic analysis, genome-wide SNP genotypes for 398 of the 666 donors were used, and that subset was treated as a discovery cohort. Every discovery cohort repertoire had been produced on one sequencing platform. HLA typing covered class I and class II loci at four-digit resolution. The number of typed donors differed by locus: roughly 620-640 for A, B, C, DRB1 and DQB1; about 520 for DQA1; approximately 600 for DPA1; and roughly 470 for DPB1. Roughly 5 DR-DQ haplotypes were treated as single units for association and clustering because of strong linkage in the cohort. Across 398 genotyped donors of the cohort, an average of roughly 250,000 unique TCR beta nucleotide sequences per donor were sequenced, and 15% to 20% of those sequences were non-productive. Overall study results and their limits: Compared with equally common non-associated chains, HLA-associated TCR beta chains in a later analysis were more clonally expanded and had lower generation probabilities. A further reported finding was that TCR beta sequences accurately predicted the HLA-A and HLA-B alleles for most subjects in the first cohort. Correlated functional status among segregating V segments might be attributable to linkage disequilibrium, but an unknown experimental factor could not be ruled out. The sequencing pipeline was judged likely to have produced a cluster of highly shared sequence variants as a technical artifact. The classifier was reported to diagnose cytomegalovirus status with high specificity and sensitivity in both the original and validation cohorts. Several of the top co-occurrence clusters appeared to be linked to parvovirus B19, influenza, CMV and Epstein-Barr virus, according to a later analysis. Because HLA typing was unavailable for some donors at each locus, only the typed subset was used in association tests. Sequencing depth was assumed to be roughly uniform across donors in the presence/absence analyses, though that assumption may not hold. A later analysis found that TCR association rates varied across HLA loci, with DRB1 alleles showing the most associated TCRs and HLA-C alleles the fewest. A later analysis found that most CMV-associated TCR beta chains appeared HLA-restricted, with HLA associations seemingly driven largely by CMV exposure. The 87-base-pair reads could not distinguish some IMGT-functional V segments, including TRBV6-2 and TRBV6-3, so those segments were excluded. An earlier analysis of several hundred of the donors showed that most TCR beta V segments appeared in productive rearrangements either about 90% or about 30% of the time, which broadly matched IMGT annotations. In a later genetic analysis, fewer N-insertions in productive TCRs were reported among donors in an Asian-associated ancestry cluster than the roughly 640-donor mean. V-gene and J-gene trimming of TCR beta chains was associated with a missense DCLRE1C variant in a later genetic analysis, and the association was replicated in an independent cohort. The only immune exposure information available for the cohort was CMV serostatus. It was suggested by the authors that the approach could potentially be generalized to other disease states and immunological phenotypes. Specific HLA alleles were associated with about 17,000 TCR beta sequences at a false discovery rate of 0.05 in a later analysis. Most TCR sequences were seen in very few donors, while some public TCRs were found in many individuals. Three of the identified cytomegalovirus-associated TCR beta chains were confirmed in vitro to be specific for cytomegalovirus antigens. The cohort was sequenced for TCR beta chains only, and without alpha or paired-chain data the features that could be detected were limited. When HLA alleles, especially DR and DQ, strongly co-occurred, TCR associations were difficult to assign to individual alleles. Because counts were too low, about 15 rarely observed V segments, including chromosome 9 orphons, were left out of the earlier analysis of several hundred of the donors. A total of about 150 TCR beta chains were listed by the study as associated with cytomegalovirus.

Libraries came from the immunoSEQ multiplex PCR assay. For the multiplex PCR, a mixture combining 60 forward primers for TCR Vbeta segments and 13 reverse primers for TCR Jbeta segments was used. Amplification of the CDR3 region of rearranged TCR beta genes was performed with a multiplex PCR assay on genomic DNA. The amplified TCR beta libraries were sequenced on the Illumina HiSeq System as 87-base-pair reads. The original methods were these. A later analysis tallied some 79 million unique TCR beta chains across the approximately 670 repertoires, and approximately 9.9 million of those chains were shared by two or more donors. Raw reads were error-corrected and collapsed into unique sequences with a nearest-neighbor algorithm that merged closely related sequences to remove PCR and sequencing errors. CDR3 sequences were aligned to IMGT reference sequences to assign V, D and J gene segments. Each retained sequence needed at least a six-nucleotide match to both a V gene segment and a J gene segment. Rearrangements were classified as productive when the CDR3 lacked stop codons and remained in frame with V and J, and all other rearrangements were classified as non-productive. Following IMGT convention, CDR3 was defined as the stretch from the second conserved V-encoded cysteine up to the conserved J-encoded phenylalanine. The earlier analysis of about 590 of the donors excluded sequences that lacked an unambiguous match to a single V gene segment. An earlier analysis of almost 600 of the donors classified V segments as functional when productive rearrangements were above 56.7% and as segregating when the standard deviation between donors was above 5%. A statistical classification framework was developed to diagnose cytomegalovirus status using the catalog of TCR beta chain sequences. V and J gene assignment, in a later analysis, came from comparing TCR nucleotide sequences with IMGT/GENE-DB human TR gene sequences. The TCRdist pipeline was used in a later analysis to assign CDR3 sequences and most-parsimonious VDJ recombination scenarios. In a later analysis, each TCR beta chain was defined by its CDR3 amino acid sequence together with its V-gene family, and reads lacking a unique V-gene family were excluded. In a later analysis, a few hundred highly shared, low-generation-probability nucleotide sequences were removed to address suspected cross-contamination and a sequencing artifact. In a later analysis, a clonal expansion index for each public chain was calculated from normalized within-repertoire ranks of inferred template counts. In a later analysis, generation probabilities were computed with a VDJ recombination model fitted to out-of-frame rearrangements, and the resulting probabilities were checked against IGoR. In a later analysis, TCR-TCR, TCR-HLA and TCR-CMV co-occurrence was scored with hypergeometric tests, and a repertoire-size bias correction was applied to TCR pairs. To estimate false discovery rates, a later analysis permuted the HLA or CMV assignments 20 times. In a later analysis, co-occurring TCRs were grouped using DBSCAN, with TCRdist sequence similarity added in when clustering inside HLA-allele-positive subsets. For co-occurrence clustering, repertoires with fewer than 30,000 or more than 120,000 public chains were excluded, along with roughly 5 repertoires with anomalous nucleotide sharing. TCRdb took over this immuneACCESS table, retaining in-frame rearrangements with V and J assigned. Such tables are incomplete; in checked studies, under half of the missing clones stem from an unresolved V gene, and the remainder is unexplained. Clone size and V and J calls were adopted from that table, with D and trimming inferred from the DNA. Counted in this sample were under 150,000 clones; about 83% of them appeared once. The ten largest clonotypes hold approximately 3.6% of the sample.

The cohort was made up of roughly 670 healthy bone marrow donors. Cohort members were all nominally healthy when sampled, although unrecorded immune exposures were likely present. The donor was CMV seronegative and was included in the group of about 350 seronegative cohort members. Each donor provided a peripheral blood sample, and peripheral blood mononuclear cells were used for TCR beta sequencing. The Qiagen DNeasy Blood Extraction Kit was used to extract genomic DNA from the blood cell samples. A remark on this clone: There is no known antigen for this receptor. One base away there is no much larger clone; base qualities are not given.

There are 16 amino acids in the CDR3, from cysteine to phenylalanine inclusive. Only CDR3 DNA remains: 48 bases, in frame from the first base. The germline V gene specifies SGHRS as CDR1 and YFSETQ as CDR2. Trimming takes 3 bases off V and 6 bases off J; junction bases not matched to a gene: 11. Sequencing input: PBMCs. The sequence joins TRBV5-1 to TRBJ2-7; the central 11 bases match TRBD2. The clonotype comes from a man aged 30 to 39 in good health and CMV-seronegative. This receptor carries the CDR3 CASSSGTSGSRREQYF. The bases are TGCGCCAGCAGCTCCGGGACTAGCGGCAGCCGACGCGAGCAGTACTTC. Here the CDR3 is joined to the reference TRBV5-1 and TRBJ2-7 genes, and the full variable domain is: KAGVTQTPRYLIKTRGQQVTLSCSPISGHRSVSWYQQTPGQGLQFLFEYFSETQRNKGNFPGRFSGRQFSNSRSEMNVSTLELGDSALYLCASSSGTSGSRREQYFGPGTRLTVT.